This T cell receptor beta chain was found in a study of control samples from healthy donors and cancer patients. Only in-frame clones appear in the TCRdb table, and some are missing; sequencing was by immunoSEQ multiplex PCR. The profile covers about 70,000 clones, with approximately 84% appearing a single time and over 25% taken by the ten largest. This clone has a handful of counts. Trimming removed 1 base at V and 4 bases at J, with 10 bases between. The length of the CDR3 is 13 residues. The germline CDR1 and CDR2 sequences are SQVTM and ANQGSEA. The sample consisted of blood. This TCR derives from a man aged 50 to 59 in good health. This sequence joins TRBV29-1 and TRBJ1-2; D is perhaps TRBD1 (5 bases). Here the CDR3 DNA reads TGCAGCGTTGAAGGGCGGGGGAGCTATGGCTACACCTTC. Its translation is CSVEGRGSYGYTF.